This T cell receptor (beta chain) originates from a study of blood T cell repertoires in COVID-19. Overall study: Samples came from the United States, Italy and Spain, spanning acute and convalescent COVID-19. The analysed material was cDNA or gDNA that came from T cells, B-cell-depleted T cells, or PBMCs.

In the source study's methods: It was from reference gene primer amplification that nucleated cell counts were estimated. Assay: immunoSEQ multiplex PCR; the TCRdb copy retains only in-frame clones and omits some. V, J and clone size derive from that table, while D and trimming were established from the DNA sequence. The sample records roughly 63,000 clones, 74% being singletons. The CDR3 has 16 residues. CDR1 and CDR2 (germline): MNHEY, SMNVEV (reference sequence). The trim removed 5 bases at V and 1 base at J, leaving 6 bases unmatched. The V and J genes are TRBV27 and TRBJ2-7, with TRBD2 matching over 12 bases. Sample: peripheral blood. This TCR was recovered from a woman of 80 years or more with acute or convalescent COVID-19. CDR3 nucleotide sequence: TGTGCCAGCAGTGAGAGGACTAGCGGGATATCCTACGAGCAGTACTTC. The encoded protein is CASSERTSGISYEQYF.